A single sample is the source of the 23 T cell receptor beta chains below, sequenced in a study of T cells after yellow fever vaccination. One entry per CDR3 protein results from TCRdb running MiXCR on the 5' RACE reads. The data show fewer than 450,000 distinct CDR3 sequences, with 8.1% seen just once and roughly 18% held by the top ten. The starting material was PBMCs, obtained roughly 46 days after the first yellow fever vaccination. These receptors originate from a man aged 18-30 years who received the YFV17D yellow fever vaccine.

In this sample, this clonotype turned up a few times. The chain carries TRBV9 and TRBJ2-5; 13 bases are a match to TRBD2. The ends lost 0 bases at V and 2 bases at J; junction bases unmatched: 7. This CDR3 contains 18 residues. Looked up from germline, CDR1 is SGDLS and CDR2 is YYNGEE. CDR3 DNA sequence: TGTGCCAGCAGCGTAGTCCCGACTAGCGGGGGGCAGCAAGAGACCCAGTACTTC. It encodes CASSVVPTSGGQQETQYF.

In its sample, this clonotype was seen many times. V is TRBV12-3 or TRBV12-4 and J is TRBJ1-2; maybe TRBD1 (5 bases). This CDR3 has 14 amino acids. V dropped 3 bases and J dropped 8 bases, with 16 bases sitting between them. The CDR3 bases are TGTGCCAGCAGTTTTCTCAGGGAGGGCATGGGCTACACCTTC. Protein product: CASSFLREGMGYTF.

This clonotype was seen only a few times. DNA for the CDR3: TGCGCCAGCAGCTTGGGACCGTCGAGCGAGCAGTTCTTC. This encodes CASSLGPSSEQFF. The V gene is TRBV5-1, the J gene TRBJ2-1; D gene unclear. Deletions cut 0 bases from V and 10 bases from J, with 11 bases between. The CDR3 runs 13 residues. CDR1 and CDR2 from the germline V gene are SGHRS and YFSETQ.

This clonotype was found a few times. The chain recombines TRBV25-1 with TRBJ1-2; D is ambiguous. The CDR3 has 13 amino acids. The V end was cut by 0 bases, the J end by 2 bases, with 4 bases between. Germline values: CDR1 MGHDK, CDR2 SYGVNS. CDR3 in amino acids: CASSEYPNYGYTF. The CDR3 DNA reads TGTGCCAGCAGTGAATACCCAAACTATGGCTACACCTTC.

This chain joins TRBV20-1 and TRBJ1-5; 7 bases agree with TRBD1. J lost 3 bases, V lost 6 bases, and 5 bases had no gene match. Germline V gives CDR1 DFQATT, CDR2 SNEGSKA (reference sequence). This CDR3 has 13 residues. In nucleotides, the CDR3 is TGCAGTGCACCTGGACAGGTCAATCAGCCCCAGCATTTT. It codes for CSAPGQVNQPQHF.

This clonotype has just a few counts. The gene calls are TRBV14 and TRBJ1-4, with D possibly matching TRBD1 (6 bases). Deletions cut 1 base from V and 3 bases from J, with 9 bases between. The CDR3 has 15 amino acids. Germline assignment: CDR1 SGHDN and CDR2 FVKESK. The CDR3 reads CASSQVQGSNEKLFF. The CDR3 DNA is TGTGCCAGCAGCCAAGTACAGGGTTCTAATGAAAAACTGTTTTTT. The full variable domain, completed using reference TRBV14 and TRBJ1-4, is EAGVTQFPSHSVIEKGQTVTLRCDPISGHDNLYWYRRVMGKEIKFLLHFVKESKQDESGMPNNRFLAERTGGTYSTLKVQPAELEDSGVYFCASSQVQGSNEKLFFGSGTQLSVL.

The chain employs TRBV7-6 and TRBJ2-1, with 8 bases that match TRBD2. The CDR3 sequence is 14 residues long. The germline V gene encodes CDR1 SGHVS and CDR2 FNYEAQ. The trim removed 5 bases at V and 8 bases at J, leaving 8 bases unmatched. As DNA, the CDR3 is TGTGCCAGCAGCGCCGCGGGGGGCGTCGATGAGCAGTTCTTC. Protein: CASSAAGGVDEQFF.

V usage is TRBV7-9 and J usage is TRBJ1-5; D uncertain. The germline V gene encodes CDR1 SEHNR and CDR2 FQNEAQ (reference sequence). V was pared by 1 base and J by 3 bases, with 7 bases between. The CDR3 totals 14 residues. The CDR3 coding sequence is TGTGCCAGCAGCTTAGACCGCTTCAATCAGCCCCAGCATTTT. It specifies CASSLDRFNQPQHF.

In its sample, this clonotype was seen many times. This chain joins TRBV3-1 and TRBJ2-5; D perhaps matches TRBD2 (5 bases). The germline V gene encodes CDR1 LGHDT and CDR2 YNNKEL (reference sequence). The CDR3 has 16 amino acids. V lost 0 bases to trimming and J lost 3 bases, with 14 bases between them. In DNA form, the CDR3 reads TGTGCCAGCAGCCAAGATCCTCGGGTGCGGGAAGAGACCCAGTACTTC. Protein: CASSQDPRVREETQYF.

This clonotype was counted a few times. The V call is TRBV5-5, the J call TRBJ1-1; 7 positions agree with TRBD1. The trim removed 5 bases at V and 6 bases at J, leaving 7 bases unmatched. The CDR3 length is 13 residues. Germline V lookup: CDR1 SGHKS, CDR2 YYEKEE (reference sequence). The CDR3 bases are TGTGCCAGCAGACTTCGACAGGGCGCTGAAGCTTTCTTT. It yields the protein CASRLRQGAEAFF.

A few counts support this clonotype. The CDR3 sequence is CASSLGSIGNTIYF. In nucleotides, the CDR3 is TGTGCCAGCAGCTTAGGGAGTATTGGAAACACCATATATTTT. The chain combines TRBV7-2 with TRBJ1-3; D is unresolved. Germline CDR1 reads SGHTA; CDR2 reads FQGNSA. V dropped 1 base and J dropped 3 bases, with 7 bases sitting between them. The CDR3 has 14 residues. Filled out from reference TRBV7-2 and TRBJ1-3, the complete variable domain reads GAGVSQSPSNKVTEKGKDVELRCDPISGHTALYWYRQSLGQGLEFLIYFQGNSAPDKSGLPSDRFSAERTGGSVSTLTIQRTQQEDSAVYLCASSLGSIGNTIYFGEGSWLTVV.

V is TRBV5-1 and J is TRBJ2-5; TRBD1 matches at 7 bases. The CDR3 has 16 amino acids. Trimming removed 4 bases from V and 5 bases from J; junction bases left unmatched: 14. CDR1 is SGHRS and CDR2 is YFSETQ in the germline V gene. The CDR3 here is CASSPGPTGLGETQYF. The CDR3, as DNA: TGCGCCAGCAGCCCGGGTCCGACAGGGCTTGGTGAGACCCAGTACTTC.

There are many counts of this clonotype. The V call is TRBV5-5, the J call TRBJ2-5; TRBD1 matches 9 bases. The germline gives CDR1 SGHKS, CDR2 YYEKEE (reference sequence). The CDR3 loop spans 14 amino acids. V was pared by 2 bases and J by 5 bases, with 4 bases of the junction left unmatched. This CDR3 is CASSFGQGRETQYF. The CDR3 DNA is TGTGCCAGCAGCTTCGGACAGGGGCGTGAGACCCAGTACTTC.

The genes are TRBV5-4 and TRBJ1-5; no clear D. The length of the CDR3 is 13 residues. V was clipped by 2 bases and J by 7 bases, with 10 bases between them. The germline gives CDR1 SGHNT, CDR2 YYREEE (reference sequence). The CDR3 is CASSFGVEQPQHF. In nucleotides, the CDR3 is TGTGCCAGCAGCTTCGGGGTTGAACAGCCCCAGCATTTT.

This chain links TRBV28 with TRBJ1-2; D remains ambiguous. Trimming took off 3 bases at V and 6 bases at J, with 14 bases between the two ends. CDR3 length: 14 amino acids. The germline CDR1 and CDR2 sequences are MDHEN and SYDVKM. CDR3 bases: TGTGCCAGCAGTTTTCGTGCTGCGCAAGATGGCTACACCTTC. This encodes CASSFRAAQDGYTF.

Here the CDR3 reads CASSLSYSYEQYF. The CDR3 region has the DNA TGTGCCAGCAGCTTAAGCTACTCCTACGAGCAGTACTTC. The chain recombines TRBV5-6 with TRBJ2-7; D is undetermined. The CDR3 extends over 13 amino acids. V shed 2 bases and J shed 0 bases, with 6 bases lying between them. CDR1 and CDR2 from the germline V gene are SGHDT and YYEEEE.

The chain couples TRBV7-2 to TRBJ1-1; 9 bases match TRBD1. Germline V gene data show CDR1 as SGHTA and CDR2 as FQGNSA. V shed 5 bases, J shed 4 bases, and the junction held 8 bases outside the gene matches. The CDR3 is 15 amino acids. Written as DNA, the CDR3 is TGTGCCAGCAGCCAACAGGGGGCGGGTGGCACTGAAGCTTTCTTT. It translates to CASSQQGAGGTEAFF.

As to this clonotype: A much larger clone differs from this one at a single base, so this may be a read error. V usage is TRBV12-3 or TRBV12-4 and J usage is TRBJ1-1, with D possibly matching TRBD1 (5 bases). V shed 6 bases and J shed 4 bases, with 12 bases lying between them. There are 13 residues in the CDR3. This CDR3 is CASSHRGGTEAFF. The CDR3, as DNA: TGTGCCAGCAGCCACCGGGGGGGCACTGAAGCTTTCTTT.

This clonotype was observed a handful of times. CDR3 protein: CASSLAKPSPHYEQYV. The CDR3, as DNA: TGCGCCAGCAGCTTGGCCAAACCTTCCCCACACTACGAGCAGTACGTC. The chain uses TRBV5-1 and TRBJ2-7; no definite D call. Germline CDR1 is SGHRS and CDR2 is YFSETQ. V gave up 0 bases and J gave up 3 bases, with 16 bases separating them. The CDR3 runs to 16 residues.

The chain couples TRBV27 to TRBJ1-5; D ambiguous. The V and J ends lost 2 bases and 3 bases respectively, with 11 bases between them. The CDR3 has 15 residues. Germline assignment: CDR1 MNHEY and CDR2 SMNVEV (reference sequence). The CDR3 DNA is TGTGCCAGCAGTTTACTGTCAGAGGCCAATCAGCCCCAGCATTTT. This translates into CASSLLSEANQPQHF.

This clonotype has at least ten counts. The genes are TRBV4-1 and TRBJ2-4; D may be TRBD1 (5 bases). The CDR3 loop spans 14 amino acids. Germline V gives CDR1 MGHRA, CDR2 YSYEKL. The germline V and J ends were trimmed by 5 bases and 5 bases, with 13 bases remaining between them. The CDR3 DNA reads as TGCGCCAGCAGCTCGGTCCAGGGCCAAAACATTCAGTACTTC. Encoded protein: CASSSVQGQNIQYF.

The chain has TRBV4-3 and TRBJ2-2; 7 bases line up with TRBD2. CDR1 is LGHNA and CDR2 is YSLEER in the germline V gene. Losses at the gene ends were 3 bases for V and 4 bases for J; bases not matched to a gene: 8. The CDR3 has 16 amino acids. CDR3 protein: CASSHEPTSSTGELFF. In DNA, the CDR3 is TGCGCCAGCAGCCATGAGCCGACTAGCAGCACCGGGGAGCTGTTTTTT.

A few counts support this clonotype. This chain joins TRBV28 and TRBJ1-5; 7 bases fit TRBD1. Per germline, CDR1 MDHEN and CDR2 SYDVKM. Unmatched junction bases numbered 11, after V lost 5 bases and J lost 4 bases. There are 16 residues in the CDR3. The CDR3: CASSTPGDRPNQPQHF. CDR3 nucleotide sequence: TGTGCCAGCAGTACACCGGGGGACAGACCTAATCAGCCCCAGCATTTT. The full variable domain, in which reference TRBV28 and TRBJ1-5 provide the parts outside the CDR3, is DVKVTQSSRYLVKRTGEKVFLECVQDMDHENMFWYRQDPGLGLRLIYFSYDVKMKEKGDIPEGYSVSREKKERFSLILESASTNQTSMYLCASSTPGDRPNQPQHFGDGTRLSIL.